This T cell receptor beta chain emerged from a study of shared clonotypes between healthy human individuals. Libraries were prepared by immunoSEQ multiplex PCR; TCRdb keeps only in-frame clonotypes and omits some of them. Of about 2.1 million clones in the sample, 90% to 95% were seen once. Only CD45RO-negative cells positively selected for CCR7 counted as naive CD8 cells, so terminally differentiated effector memory CD45RA+ cells were excluded. The trim removed 1 base at V and 5 bases at J, leaving 3 bases unmatched. The CDR3 totals 14 residues. CDR1 is SNHLY, CDR2 FYNNEI, per germline. The V and J genes are TRBV2 and TRBJ2-7; 9 bases agree with TRBD2. The sequencing sample was made of naive CD8+ T cells from PBMCs. The TCR was taken from a man aged 18 to 30 in good health. Some clones in this sample may be carry-over from other donors' samples. The CDR3 loop is CASSEGASGDEQYF. CDR3 nucleotides: TGTGCCAGCAGTGAAGGGGCTAGCGGGGACGAGCAGTACTTC.